The 19 T cell receptor beta chains below come from one sample, sequenced in a study of T cells in Graves' hyperthyroidism and ophthalmopathy. TCR beta CDR3 sequences were amplified from RNA transcripts. HTBI primers were the set used in a first-round RT-PCR of the TCR CDR3. TCRdb re-called the multiplex PCR reads through MiXCR, storing one row per CDR3 protein. The data hold about 55,000 distinct CDR3 sequences, with about 50% observed a single time. The specimen sequenced was blood. The receptor set was obtained from an older woman with Graves' ophthalmopathy.

Ten or more counts support this clonotype. The V gene is TRBV20-1, the J gene TRBJ2-3; 8 bases are shared with TRBD1. The V gene end was trimmed by 4 bases and the J gene end by 2 bases; junction bases not matched to a gene: 8. The germline CDR1 and CDR2 sequences are DFQATT and SNEGSKA (reference sequence). The CDR3 is 15 amino acids. CDR3 loop: CSAKGTGSLTDTQYF. The CDR3 DNA is TGCAGTGCTAAGGGGACAGGCTCACTCACAGATACGCAGTATTTT.

This chain connects TRBV25-1 to TRBJ2-1; 8 bases are a match to TRBD2. This CDR3 has 16 residues. Germline V CDR1 and CDR2: MGHDK, SYGVNS. The J segment lost 8 bases and the V segment lost 4 bases, leaving 13 bases of the junction unmatched. CDR3 loop: CASSGVGRGAIYEQFF. The CDR3 DNA sequence: TGTGCCAGCAGTGGGGTTGGGCGGGGGGCCATCTATGAGCAGTTCTTC. Based on the CDR3 plus reference TRBV25-1 and TRBJ2-1, the full variable domain is EADIYQTPRYLVIGTGKKITLECSQTMGHDKMYWYQQDPGMELHLIHYSYGVNSTEKGDLSSESTVSRIRTEHFPLTLESARPSHTSQYLCASSGVGRGAIYEQFFGPGTRLTVL.

CDR3 sequence: CSAAGETQYF. CDR3 sequence (DNA): TGCAGTGCGGCGGGAGAGACCCAGTACTTC. The rearrangement joins TRBV20-1 to TRBJ2-5; TRBD2 might be the D (5 bases). This CDR3 is 10 amino acids long. Germline values: CDR1 DFQATT, CDR2 SNEGSKA (reference sequence). V was trimmed by 6 bases and J by 4 bases, leaving 6 bases between them.

The gene calls are TRBV9 and TRBJ2-5; 9 bases are shared with TRBD1. Germline CDR1 and CDR2: SGDLS and YYNGEE. The CDR3 sequence is 15 residues long. The trim removed 4 bases at V and 2 bases at J, leaving 6 bases unmatched. CDR3 loop: CASSRGQGLQETQYF. CDR3 sequence (DNA): TGTGCCAGCAGCCGGGGACAGGGACTTCAAGAGACCCAGTACTTC.

The CDR3 sequence: CATRVEGAVAEAFF. The CDR3 DNA reads TGTGCCACCAGGGTGGAGGGGGCAGTAGCTGAAGCTTTCTTT. The chain recombines TRBV15 with TRBJ1-1; 7 nucleotides match TRBD1. J gave up 6 bases and V 6 bases, and 10 bases lay outside the gene matches. The CDR3 is made up of 14 amino acids. Germline V gives CDR1 LNHNV, CDR2 YYDKDF (reference sequence). Variable domain in full (rest from reference TRBV15 and TRBJ1-1): DAMVIQNPRYQVTQFGKPVTLSCSQTLNHNVMYWYQQKSSQAPKLLFHYYDKDFNNEADTPDNFQSRRPNTSFCFLDIRSPGLGDTAMYLCATRVEGAVAEAFFGQGTRLTVV.

The chain carries TRBV7-2 and TRBJ2-7; D is uncertain. V lost 3 bases and J 1 base, leaving 7 bases between the germline ends. This CDR3 has 13 residues. The V gene's germline CDR1 is SGHTA and CDR2 FQGNSA. CDR3 loop: CASSFSRSYEQYF. Here the CDR3 DNA reads TGTGCCAGCAGCTTCTCCAGGTCCTACGAGCAGTACTTC.

CDR3 region: CASSKSTRSGNTIYF. As DNA, the CDR3 is TGTGCCAGCAGCAAGTCCACCCGCTCTGGAAACACCATATATTTT. The chain joins TRBV7-6 to TRBJ1-3; D not resolved. The CDR3 extends over 15 amino acids. Between the trimmed V and J ends, which lost 5 bases and 0 bases, there was a span of 11 bases. Germline V CDR1 and CDR2: SGHVS, FNYEAQ. Full variable domain (missing parts from reference TRBV7-6 and TRBJ1-3): GAGVSQSPRYKVTKRGQDVALRCDPISGHVSLYWYRQALGQGPEFLTYFNYEAQQDKSGLPNDRFSAERPEGSISTLTIQRTEQRDSAMYRCASSKSTRSGNTIYFGEGSWLTVV.

This clonotype showed up many times. The gene calls are TRBV5-1 and TRBJ2-1; 8 bases fit TRBD1. The germline CDR1 and CDR2 sequences are SGHRS and YFSETQ. The CDR3 contains 15 residues. V was clipped by 2 bases and J by 7 bases; unmatched bases: 8. CDR3 amino acids: CASSFTGGRTNEQFF. The CDR3 nucleotides are TGCGCCAGCAGCTTTACAGGGGGGAGAACGAATGAGCAGTTCTTC. Complete variable domain (other parts from reference TRBV5-1 and TRBJ2-1): KAGVTQTPRYLIKTRGQQVTLSCSPISGHRSVSWYQQTPGQGLQFLFEYFSETQRNKGNFPGRFSGRQFSNSRSEMNVSTLELGDSALYLCASSFTGGRTNEQFFGPGTRLTVL.

V gene TRBV20-1 combines with J gene TRBJ2-7; D is ambiguous. Trimming cost V 3 bases and J 2 bases, with 14 bases left between them. From germline, CDR1 is DFQATT and CDR2 SNEGSKA (reference sequence). The CDR3 is 14 amino acids. The CDR3 region is CSARPLARAYEQYF. In DNA form, the CDR3 reads TGCAGTGCTAGGCCCCTCGCGCGAGCCTACGAGCAGTACTTC.

In this sample, this clonotype turned up once. One end of the junction fails to match germline, which may point to a read error. This chain connects TRBV19 to TRBJ2-5; 9 nucleotides match TRBD2. CDR3 length equals 16 residues. Germline V CDR1 and CDR2: LNHDA, SQIVND (reference sequence). CDR3 in amino acids: CASSPLTAGGQETQHF. The CDR3 DNA follows: TGTGCCAGTAGTCCTCTTACAGCGGGGGGCCAAGAGACCCAGCACTTC.

The chain couples TRBV6-5 to TRBJ2-1; D is unresolved. CDR3 length equals 16 residues. Germline CDR1 MNHEY, CDR2 SVGAGI. V lost 2 bases, J lost 11 bases, and 22 bases lay in between. The DNA of the CDR3 is TGTGCCAGCAGTTACCCCATGACACTCTCCTACAACAAGCAGTTCTTC. It translates to CASSYPMTLSYNKQFF.

V usage is TRBV9 and J usage is TRBJ1-2; 7 bases are a match to TRBD1. Germline V gives CDR1 SGDLS, CDR2 YYNGEE. The CDR3 loop spans 19 amino acids. J was trimmed by 5 bases and V by 0 bases; bases with no gene match: 19. This CDR3 reads CASSVVGQETYNEQYGYTF. Here the CDR3 DNA reads TGTGCCAGCAGCGTAGTTGGACAGGAAACTTACAATGAGCAGTATGGCTACACCTTC.

The table lists this clonotype with many counts. This rearrangement joins TRBV19 to TRBJ2-5; D is uncertain. This CDR3 spans 15 amino acids. Trimming left V 3 bases short and J 2 bases short, with 13 bases between. CDR1 and CDR2 (germline): LNHDA, SQIVND (reference sequence). The CDR3 loop reads CASSMVGSRQETQYF. CDR3 sequence (DNA): TGTGCCAGTAGTATGGTCGGATCGCGACAAGAGACCCAGTACTTC.

The chain is built from TRBV12-3 or TRBV12-4 and TRBJ1-4; TRBD1 matches 8 bases. J gave up 7 bases and V 6 bases, and 10 bases lay outside the gene matches. There are 15 residues in the CDR3. The CDR3 coding sequence is TGTGCCAGCAGCCCCGGGTACGGGACAGGTGAAAAACTGTTTTTT. The encoded protein is CASSPGYGTGEKLFF.

The chain employs TRBV19 and TRBJ2-2, with D unclear. The CDR3 totals 15 residues. V gave up 5 bases and J gave up 0 bases, with 10 bases separating them. Germline values: CDR1 LNHDA, CDR2 SQIVND (reference sequence). CDR3 sequence (DNA): TGTGCCAGTAGTCCCTACCTTGCGAACACCGGGGAGCTGTTTTTT. Translated, it gives CASSPYLANTGELFF.

This chain links TRBV7-6 with TRBJ2-2, with 7 bases that match TRBD2. V dropped 5 bases and J dropped 13; count of bases not matched to a gene: 7. The V gene's germline CDR1 is SGHVS and CDR2 FNYEAQ. The CDR3 has 12 residues. The CDR3 reads CASSTGRRGLFF. CDR3 DNA sequence: TGTGCCAGCAGCACCGGGAGGAGGGGGCTGTTTTTT. Drawing the rest from reference TRBV7-6 and TRBJ2-2, the complete variable domain is GAGVSQSPRYKVTKRGQDVALRCDPISGHVSLYWYRQALGQGPEFLTYFNYEAQQDKSGLPNDRFSAERPEGSISTLTIQRTEQRDSAMYRCASSTGRRGLFFGEGSRLTVL.

The chain joins TRBV5-1 to TRBJ1-1; possibly TRBD1 for D (6 bases). Germline assignment: CDR1 SGHRS and CDR2 YFSETQ. The CDR3 spans 14 residues. Trimming removed 4 bases from V and 4 bases from J, with 14 bases in between. The CDR3 nucleotides read TGCGCCAGCAGCCAAGGGGGTGGAAGCACTGAAGCTTTCTTT. Translation gives CASSQGGGSTEAFF.

V gene TRBV20-1 combines with J gene TRBJ2-1; 12 bases align to TRBD2. Germline lookup yields CDR1 DFQATT and CDR2 SNEGSKA (reference sequence). The CDR3 covers 20 residues. The CDR3 spells CGARDLGTSGRFRMGPTRFF. The CDR3 DNA reads as TGCGGCGCTAGAGATCTTGGCACTAGCGGGAGGTTCAGGATGGGCCCAACGCGGTTCTTC.

This clonotype was recorded once. The V call is TRBV20-1, the J call TRBJ1-5; 8 bases fit TRBD1. The germline V gene encodes CDR1 DFQATT and CDR2 SNEGSKA (reference sequence). The CDR3 is 18 amino acids. J was trimmed by 4 bases and V by 5 bases; bases with no gene match: 19. CDR3 DNA sequence: TGCAGTGCTCTCGGGACTAGCGGGGACAGGCTAGGTAATCAGCCCCAGCATTTT. It encodes CSALGTSGDRLGNQPQHF.